The rows below give T cell receptor beta chains drawn from one sample of a study of graft-versus-host responses after intestinal transplantation. Clones were read by immunoSEQ multiplex PCR, and TCRdb kept only the in-frame ones, dropping some. The sample carries 30,000 to 40,000 clones, 83% recorded once. The material sequenced was PBMCs, taken around 1,000 days after transplant. Receptors originate from a human patient who received an intestinal transplant, so some T cells may come from the graft donor. Each CDR3 is given with its conserved first and last residue. The D gene is left open where the match is weak. Clone size, where shown, is once, few, many, or a class for clones that have expanded.

length | J | size | V | D | CDR3 | DNA
15 | TRBJ2-5 | NA | TRBV28 | TRBD1 | CASSSRVTGQETQYF | TGTGCCAGCAGTTCTCGGGTGACAGGGCAAGAGACCCAGTACTTC
13 | TRBJ2-1 | NA | TRBV29-1 | NA | CSVALSGNNEQFF | TGCAGCGTTGCCCTCTCGGGTAACAATGAGCAGTTCTTC
14 | TRBJ1-1 | few | TRBV6-5 | NA | CASSYDLGNPEAFF | TGTGCCAGCAGTTACGATTTGGGTAATCCTGAAGCTTTCTTT
15 | TRBJ1-5 | NA | TRBV27 | NA | CASSLGVGSNQPQHF | TGTGCCAGCAGTTTAGGGGTGGGGAGCAATCAGCCCCAGCATTTT
14 | TRBJ2-7 | once | TRBV7-6 | NA | CASSTMGLSYEQYF | TGTGCCAGCAGCACAATGGGTCTATCCTACGAGCAGTACTTC
17 | TRBJ1-5 | medium-sized | TRBV7-9 | TRBD1 | CASSLDETGNSNQPQHF | TGTGCCAGCAGCTTAGACGAGACAGGGAATAGCAATCAGCCCCAGCATTTT
13 | TRBJ1-2 | NA | TRBV5-6 | TRBD1 | CASSWDRNYGYTF | TGTGCCAGCAGCTGGGACAGGAACTATGGCTACACCTTC
14 | TRBJ2-3 | once | TRBV5-4 | TRBD1 | CASSLTGSTDTQYF | TGTGCCAGCAGCCTGACAGGGAGCACAGATACGCAGTATTTT
15 | TRBJ2-7 | NA | TRBV2 | NA | CASSEFGPRYTEQYF | TGTGCCAGCAGTGAATTCGGGCCGAGGTACACCGAGCAGTACTTC
16 | TRBJ2-2 | NA | TRBV10-3 | TRBD2 | CAISAKLAGDAGELFF | TGTGCCATCAGTGCCAAACTAGCGGGAGATGCCGGGGAGCTGTTTTTT
16 | TRBJ2-1 | NA | TRBV9 | NA | CASSVATGGAYNEQFF | TGTGCCAGCAGCGTAGCTACTGGCGGGGCCTACAATGAGCAGTTCTTC
17 | TRBJ2-5 | NA | TRBV7-3 | TRBD1 | CASSSLRTGGSQETQYF | TGTGCCAGCAGCTCTCTTCGGACAGGGGGGTCCCAAGAGACCCAGTACTTC
14 | TRBJ2-3 | few | TRBV6-4 | TRBD1 | CASSDSQGADTQYF | TGTGCCAGCAGTGACTCACAGGGGGCAGATACGCAGTATTTT
15 | TRBJ1-5 | NA | TRBV15 | NA | CATSRDRGPHQPQHF | TGTGCCACCAGCAGAGATCGGGGTCCTCATCAGCCCCAGCATTTT
13 | TRBJ1-1 | NA | TRBV28 | NA | CASYRGTSTEAFF | TGTGCCAGCTACCGGGGGACATCCACTGAAGCTTTCTTT
13 | TRBJ1-5 | NA | TRBV4-1 | NA | CASSQEVVGPQHF | TGCGCCAGCAGCCAAGAGGTCGTAGGGCCCCAGCATTTT
16 | TRBJ2-7 | NA | TRBV27 | NA | CASSLSIRTLSYEQYF | TGTGCCAGCAGTTTATCGATACGGACCCTCTCCTACGAGCAGTACTTC
15 | TRBJ1-1 | NA | TRBV21-1 | NA | CASSKEEITRTEAFF | TGTGCCAGCAGCAAAGAGGAGATTACGCGGACTGAAGCTTTCTTT
14 | TRBJ1-4 | NA | TRBV7-9 | NA | CASSLGATNEKLFF | TGTGCCAGCAGCTTAGGGGCAACTAATGAAAAACTGTTTTTT
14 | TRBJ1-2 | few | TRBV27 | TRBD1 | CASSYQPGQRGYTF | TGTGCCAGCAGTTACCAACCGGGACAGCGTGGCTACACCTTC
13 | TRBJ2-2 | NA | TRBV19 | NA | CASRRGPSGELFF | TGTGCCAGTAGGCGGGGTCCCTCCGGGGAGCTGTTTTTT
14 | TRBJ2-7 | NA | TRBV10-3 | NA | CASRTQDVSYEQYF | TGTGCCTCACGGACACAGGACGTTAGCTACGAGCAGTACTTC